These T cell receptor beta chains were read from a single sample in a study of blood T cell repertoires in COVID-19. Produced via immunoSEQ multiplex PCR; TCRdb's table is partial and in-frame only. The table records 200,000 to 250,000 clones, roughly 90% of them present only once. The sequencing sample was made of PBMCs or T cells enriched from blood (not recorded which). All receptors derive from a man in his thirties or forties who had been exposed to COVID-19. The CDR3 runs from the conserved cysteine through the conserved F or W. The D gene is left open where the match is weak. Part of the rows lack a size; the others show once, few, many or a class for expanded clones.

j_call: TRBJ2-1; v_call: TRBV3-1/TRBV3-2; d_call: .; clone_size: .; cdr3_aa: CASAGGISSYNEQFF; cdr3_nt: TGTGCCAGCGCGGGTGGGATAAGCTCCTACAATGAGCAGTTCTTC
j_call: TRBJ1-5; v_call: TRBV25-1; d_call: .; clone_size: .; cdr3_aa: CASSGTVGGNQPQHF; cdr3_nt: TGTGCCAGCAGTGGAACAGTGGGAGGCAATCAGCCCCAGCATTTT
j_call: TRBJ1-2; v_call: TRBV19; d_call: .; clone_size: few; cdr3_aa: CASRLGTGNYGYTF; cdr3_nt: TGTGCCAGTAGACTGGGGACTGGGAACTATGGCTACACCTTC
j_call: TRBJ1-2; v_call: TRBV5-1; d_call: .; clone_size: few; cdr3_aa: CASSLEVGADGYTF; cdr3_nt: TGCGCCAGCAGCTTGGAAGTGGGGGCGGATGGCTACACCTTC
j_call: TRBJ2-1; v_call: TRBV12-3/TRBV12-4; d_call: .; clone_size: .; cdr3_aa: CASSVFSYNEQFF; cdr3_nt: TGTGCCAGCAGCGTTTTCTCCTACAATGAGCAGTTCTTC
j_call: TRBJ2-2; v_call: TRBV4-3; d_call: .; clone_size: .; cdr3_aa: CASSQGRGLRTGELFF; cdr3_nt: TGCGCCAGCAGCCAAGGGAGGGGACTCCGGACCGGGGAGCTGTTTTTT
j_call: TRBJ2-5; v_call: TRBV11-2; d_call: TRBD2; clone_size: .; cdr3_aa: CASSESGVLETQYF; cdr3_nt: TGTGCCAGCAGCGAGAGCGGGGTACTGGAGACCCAGTACTTC
j_call: TRBJ1-6; v_call: TRBV6-4; d_call: TRBD1; clone_size: .; cdr3_aa: CASSKDRDNSPLHF; cdr3_nt: TGTGCCAGCAGTAAGGACAGGGATAATTCACCCCTCCACTTT
j_call: TRBJ1-1; v_call: TRBV6-6; d_call: TRBD1; clone_size: .; cdr3_aa: CASSRQGYTEAFF; cdr3_nt: TGTGCCAGCAGTCGACAGGGGTACACTGAAGCTTTCTTT
j_call: TRBJ1-2; v_call: TRBV28; d_call: .; clone_size: .; cdr3_aa: CASSLPPSGGYTF; cdr3_nt: TGTGCCAGCAGTTTGCCCCCCTCCGGTGGCTACACCTTC
j_call: TRBJ2-1; v_call: TRBV5-1; d_call: .; clone_size: .; cdr3_aa: CASSALTSNEQFF; cdr3_nt: TGCGCCAGCAGCGCCCTGACTAGTAATGAGCAGTTCTTC
j_call: TRBJ1-1; v_call: TRBV6-5; d_call: .; clone_size: .; cdr3_aa: CASSYSRSEAFF; cdr3_nt: TGTGCCAGCAGTTACTCTCGGAGCGAAGCTTTCTTT
j_call: TRBJ1-3; v_call: TRBV27; d_call: .; clone_size: .; cdr3_aa: CASSLGGAGNTIYF; cdr3_nt: TGTGCCAGCAGTTTGGGGGGGGCTGGAAACACCATATATTTT
j_call: TRBJ2-7; v_call: TRBV9; d_call: .; clone_size: .; cdr3_aa: CASSVESGTYYEQYF; cdr3_nt: TGTGCCAGCAGCGTAGAGTCAGGGACATACTACGAGCAGTACTTC
j_call: TRBJ2-1; v_call: TRBV7-9; d_call: .; clone_size: .; cdr3_aa: CAMGGGGGGIVNEQFF; cdr3_nt: TGTGCCATGGGAGGCGGGGGAGGGGGTATAGTAAATGAGCAGTTCTTC
j_call: TRBJ2-3; v_call: TRBV5-4; d_call: TRBD2; clone_size: .; cdr3_aa: CASSLFAGETDTQYF; cdr3_nt: TGTGCCAGCAGCTTGTTTGCGGGAGAGACAGATACGCAGTATTTT
j_call: TRBJ2-7; v_call: TRBV28; d_call: TRBD2; clone_size: .; cdr3_aa: CASSRREGVVKSYEQYF; cdr3_nt: TGTGCCAGCAGCCGAAGGGAGGGCGTTGTTAAGTCCTACGAGCAGTACTTC
j_call: TRBJ1-5; v_call: TRBV18; d_call: TRBD1; clone_size: .; cdr3_aa: CASSPDRGDQPQHF; cdr3_nt: TGTGCCAGCTCACCCGACAGGGGCGATCAGCCCCAGCATTTT
j_call: TRBJ2-7; v_call: TRBV10-3; d_call: TRBD1; clone_size: .; cdr3_aa: CAISEPGQGRTDEQYF; cdr3_nt: TGTGCCATCAGTGAACCGGGACAGGGCCGTACGGACGAGCAGTACTTC
j_call: TRBJ2-4; v_call: TRBV3-1/TRBV3-2; d_call: .; clone_size: .; cdr3_aa: CASSQDLVAKNIQYF; cdr3_nt: TGTGCCAGCAGCCAAGATTTAGTAGCCAAAAACATTCAGTACTTC
j_call: TRBJ2-7; v_call: TRBV7-2; d_call: TRBD2; clone_size: .; cdr3_aa: CASSPQASGGGEQYF; cdr3_nt: TGTGCCAGCAGCCCCCAAGCCAGCGGGGGGGGCGAGCAGTACTTC
j_call: TRBJ2-2; v_call: TRBV19; d_call: .; clone_size: many; cdr3_aa: CASSRTLSSTGELFF; cdr3_nt: TGTGCCAGTAGTCGGACACTGTCATCCACCGGGGAGCTGTTTTTT
j_call: TRBJ2-5; v_call: TRBV9; d_call: TRBD2; clone_size: .; cdr3_aa: CASSVSGGIQETQYF; cdr3_nt: TGTGCCAGCAGCGTTAGCGGGGGGATCCAAGAGACCCAGTACTTC
j_call: TRBJ2-3; v_call: TRBV5-1; d_call: TRBD2; clone_size: .; cdr3_aa: CASSLVAGGTDTQYF; cdr3_nt: TGCGCCAGCAGCTTGGTAGCGGGGGGGACAGATACGCAGTATTTT
j_call: TRBJ1-1; v_call: TRBV18; d_call: .; clone_size: once; cdr3_aa: CASSNRQGLAFF; cdr3_nt: TGTGCCAGCTCAAATAGGCAGGGACTAGCTTTCTTT
j_call: TRBJ2-1; v_call: TRBV6-2/TRBV6-3; d_call: .; clone_size: .; cdr3_aa: CASSLRGPRGSSYNEQFF; cdr3_nt: TGTGCCAGCAGCCTACGTGGCCCCAGAGGGAGCTCCTACAATGAGCAGTTCTTC
j_call: TRBJ1-3; v_call: TRBV7-2; d_call: .; clone_size: .; cdr3_aa: CASSLGPGSGNTIYF; cdr3_nt: TGTGCCAGCAGCTTAGGACCCGGGTCTGGAAACACCATATATTTT
j_call: TRBJ2-5; v_call: TRBV5-1; d_call: TRBD2; clone_size: .; cdr3_aa: CASSPQGGVEETQYF; cdr3_nt: TGCGCCAGCAGCCCCCAGGGAGGGGTTGAGGAGACCCAGTACTTC
j_call: TRBJ1-4; v_call: TRBV7-2; d_call: .; clone_size: .; cdr3_aa: CASSRGSTNEKLFF; cdr3_nt: TGTGCCAGCAGCCGGGGTTCAACTAATGAAAAACTGTTTTTT
j_call: TRBJ2-7; v_call: TRBV11-3; d_call: TRBD1; clone_size: .; cdr3_aa: CASSLEGRGPYEQYF; cdr3_nt: TGTGCCAGCAGCTTAGAAGGTAGGGGGCCCTACGAGCAGTACTTC
j_call: TRBJ2-5; v_call: TRBV5-1; d_call: .; clone_size: .; cdr3_aa: CASSSGRGVGTFKETQYF; cdr3_nt: TGCGCCAGCAGCTCGGGACGGGGGGTGGGGACATTTAAAGAGACCCAGTACTTC
j_call: TRBJ2-3; v_call: TRBV20-1; d_call: TRBD2; clone_size: .; cdr3_aa: CSASGTSVADTQYF; cdr3_nt: TGCAGTGCTAGTGGGACTAGCGTAGCAGATACGCAGTATTTT
j_call: TRBJ2-1; v_call: TRBV9; d_call: .; clone_size: .; cdr3_aa: CASRSADEQFF; cdr3_nt: TGTGCCAGCAGGTCAGCGGATGAGCAGTTCTTC
j_call: TRBJ2-6; v_call: TRBV19; d_call: TRBD2; clone_size: .; cdr3_aa: CASLGLDSGANVLTF; cdr3_nt: TGTGCCAGCCTGGGACTAGACTCTGGGGCCAACGTCCTGACTTTC
j_call: TRBJ2-7; v_call: TRBV3-1/TRBV3-2; d_call: TRBD1; clone_size: .; cdr3_aa: CASSQRQGYEQYF; cdr3_nt: TGTGCCAGCAGCCAAAGACAGGGGTACGAGCAGTACTTC
j_call: TRBJ2-1; v_call: TRBV19; d_call: TRBD2; clone_size: .; cdr3_aa: CASSTLAGGWGEQFF; cdr3_nt: TGTGCCAGTAGTACTCTAGCGGGGGGCTGGGGAGAGCAGTTCTTC
j_call: TRBJ2-5; v_call: TRBV11-2; d_call: .; clone_size: .; cdr3_aa: CASSPSRARETQYF; cdr3_nt: TGTGCCAGCAGCCCCTCGCGGGCCCGGGAGACCCAGTACTTC
j_call: TRBJ2-3; v_call: TRBV5-4; d_call: .; clone_size: .; cdr3_aa: CASGDSIRTDTQYF; cdr3_nt: TGTGCCAGCGGAGACAGCATAAGGACAGATACGCAGTATTTT
j_call: TRBJ1-2; v_call: TRBV29-1; d_call: TRBD1; clone_size: .; cdr3_aa: CSVDRTTGTNYGYTF; cdr3_nt: TGCAGCGTTGACAGAACGACAGGGACTAACTATGGCTACACCTTC
j_call: TRBJ2-5; v_call: TRBV27; d_call: TRBD2; clone_size: .; cdr3_aa: CASSFSSSGGETQYF; cdr3_nt: TGTGCCAGCAGTTTTAGCTCTAGCGGGGGGGAGACCCAGTACTTC
j_call: TRBJ1-5; v_call: TRBV29-1; d_call: .; clone_size: .; cdr3_aa: CSVADRINQPQHF; cdr3_nt: TGCAGCGTCGCCGACAGGATCAATCAGCCCCAGCATTTT
j_call: TRBJ2-1; v_call: TRBV7-2; d_call: .; clone_size: .; cdr3_aa: CASSLGHGYNEQFF; cdr3_nt: TGTGCCAGCAGCTTAGGACATGGCTACAATGAGCAGTTCTTC
j_call: TRBJ1-2; v_call: TRBV6-5; d_call: TRBD1; clone_size: .; cdr3_aa: CASSHYGTANYGYTF; cdr3_nt: TGTGCCAGCAGTCACTACGGGACAGCTAACTATGGCTACACCTTC
j_call: TRBJ1-3; v_call: TRBV30; d_call: .; clone_size: .; cdr3_aa: CAWSGPQSGNTIYF; cdr3_nt: TGTGCCTGGAGTGGCCCACAGTCTGGAAACACCATATATTTT
j_call: TRBJ2-1; v_call: TRBV13; d_call: TRBD2; clone_size: .; cdr3_aa: CASSLERGLTGNEQFF; cdr3_nt: TGTGCCAGCAGCTTAGAGCGGGGTCTTACTGGGAATGAGCAGTTCTTC
j_call: TRBJ1-6; v_call: TRBV2; d_call: .; clone_size: .; cdr3_aa: CASSEQGIKSSYNSPLHF; cdr3_nt: TGTGCCAGCAGCGAACAGGGAATTAAGAGCTCCTATAATTCACCCCTCCACTTT
j_call: TRBJ1-1; v_call: TRBV6-5; d_call: .; clone_size: once; cdr3_aa: CASSYIGARDGEAFF; cdr3_nt: TGTGCCAGCAGTTACATTGGGGCCCGAGATGGTGAAGCTTTCTTT
j_call: TRBJ1-6; v_call: TRBV6-1; d_call: .; clone_size: .; cdr3_aa: CASSERESYNSPLHF; cdr3_nt: TGTGCCAGCAGTGAACGGGAGTCCTATAATTCACCCCTCCACTTT
j_call: TRBJ2-7; v_call: TRBV9; d_call: TRBD2; clone_size: .; cdr3_aa: CASSVGLARDEQYF; cdr3_nt: TGTGCCAGCAGCGTAGGACTAGCCAGGGACGAGCAGTACTTC
j_call: TRBJ2-7; v_call: TRBV6-9; d_call: .; clone_size: .; cdr3_aa: CASSSRAGTTYEQYF; cdr3_nt: TGTGCCAGCAGTTCCAGGGCGGGGACCACCTACGAGCAGTACTTC
j_call: TRBJ1-6; v_call: TRBV13; d_call: .; clone_size: .; cdr3_aa: CASSSGTFNSPLHF; cdr3_nt: TGTGCCAGCAGCTCCGGGACATTTAATTCACCCCTCCACTTT
j_call: TRBJ2-6; v_call: TRBV7-2; d_call: TRBD2; clone_size: .; cdr3_aa: CASSLVLAGGANVLTF; cdr3_nt: TGTGCCAGCAGCTTAGTTTTAGCGGGCGGGGCCAACGTCCTGACTTTC